This passage covers 18 T cell receptor beta chains from one sample sequenced in a study of T cell repertoires in cytomegalovirus infection. MiXCR, applied by TCRdb to the reads, yields one record per CDR3 protein. The sample includes 200,000 to 300,000 distinct CDR3 sequences, roughly 10% seen only once; the top ten take about 14%. Sequencing was carried out using PBMCs. The receptors were sampled from a human donor in good health (CMV status not recorded). Some clones in this sample may be carry-over from other donors' samples.

The chain employs TRBV25-1 and TRBJ2-5; possibly TRBD2 for D (6 bases). The germline V gene encodes CDR1 MGHDK and CDR2 SYGVNS. The germline V and J ends were trimmed by 1 base and 1 base, with 13 bases remaining between them. CDR3 length: 16 amino acids. This chain's CDR3 is CASSEFGSGLQETQYF. CDR3 DNA sequence: TGTGCCAGCAGTGAATTCGGTTCGGGACTCCAAGAGACCCAGTACTTC.

This clonotype was seen many times. The chain employs TRBV7-2 and TRBJ2-3; D is undetermined. Germline lookup yields CDR1 SGHTA and CDR2 FQGNSA. V lost 7 bases to trimming and J lost 1 base, with 12 bases between them. The CDR3 length is 14 residues. CDR3 protein: CASILGRGTDTQYF. In DNA form, the CDR3 reads TGTGCCAGCATCCTGGGAAGGGGCACAGATACGCAGTATTTT.

J is TRBJ1-5 and V is TRBV29-1; possible D gene TRBD1, 6 bases. The CDR3 runs 13 residues. Per the germline V gene, CDR1 is SQVTM and CDR2 is ANQGSEA. Trimming removed 0 bases at V and 9 bases at J, with 12 bases between. CDR3 in DNA: TGCAGCGTTGAAGATAGGGGGGGTGGGCCCCAGCATTTT. It specifies CSVEDRGGGPQHF.

The rearrangement uses TRBV4-2 and TRBJ1-1; D is ambiguous. Germline V gene lookup returns CDR1 LGHNA and CDR2 YNFKEQ. The CDR3 consists of 13 residues. V dropped 3 bases and J dropped 7 bases, with 12 bases sitting between them. The CDR3 DNA reads as TGTGCCAGCAGCCAGACGTACGCTTATGAAGCTTTCTTT. Amino acids: CASSQTYAYEAFF.

This clonotype came up many times. CDR3 protein: CASSLGSGSQETQYF. CDR3 sequence (DNA): TGTGCCAGCAGCTTAGGCAGCGGCTCCCAAGAGACCCAGTACTTC. The V and J genes are TRBV7-9 and TRBJ2-5, with a possible D match to TRBD2 (5 bases). Germline lookup yields CDR1 SEHNR and CDR2 FQNEAQ (reference sequence). The CDR3 runs to 15 residues. V was shortened by 1 base and J by 1 base, with 10 bases between the two germline ends.

This clonotype was seen only a few times. V gene TRBV19 combines with J gene TRBJ1-2; tentatively, D is TRBD1 (5 bases). The V end was cut by 3 bases, the J end by 8 bases, with 13 bases between. This CDR3 has 13 amino acids. The germline V gene encodes CDR1 LNHDA and CDR2 SQIVND (reference sequence). DNA of the CDR3: TGTGCCAGTAGTATGGTACAGGCCAGCGGCTACACCTTC. Protein sequence: CASSMVQASGYTF.

The table lists this clonotype with many counts. The chain is built from TRBV7-3 and TRBJ2-2, with a weak D call TRBD2 (7 bases). The CDR3 consists of 17 residues. The germline gives CDR1 SGHTA, CDR2 FQGTGA. V was pared by 1 base and J by 1 base, with 13 bases between. The CDR3 nucleotides read TGTGCCAGCAGCTTAATCACGGGGGGCTGGAACACCGGGGAGCTGTTTTTT. Amino acids: CASSLITGGWNTGELFF.

The J gene is TRBJ1-6, the V gene TRBV30; weak D call: TRBD1 (5 bases). Trimming removed 4 bases from V and 8 bases from J, with 18 bases in between. The CDR3 spans 15 residues. Germline loops: CDR1 GTSNPN, CDR2 SVGIG (reference sequence). CDR3 DNA: TGTGCCTGGAACAGGCGTTGGTCTGTGGATTCACCCCTCCACTTT. Protein sequence: CAWNRRWSVDSPLHF.

This clonotype was seen ten or more times. V usage is TRBV7-2 and J usage is TRBJ2-2; D remains ambiguous. The CDR3 length is 14 residues. V dropped 1 base and J dropped 9 bases, with 12 bases sitting between them. CDR1 is SGHTA and CDR2 is FQGNSA in the germline V gene. The DNA for the CDR3 is TGTGCCAGCAGCTTAGAATCAGGAGACCGGGAGCTGTTTTTT. It specifies CASSLESGDRELFF.

This clonotype was detected ten times or more. The chain recombines TRBV25-1 with TRBJ2-7, with 9 nucleotides matching TRBD2. The CDR3 has 14 residues. The germline CDR1 and CDR2 sequences are MGHDK and SYGVNS. V lost 4 bases and J lost 3; bases outside the gene matches: 4. The CDR3 nucleotides read TGTGCCAGCAGTGCGCCTAGCGGGATCTACGAGCAGTACTTC. It encodes CASSAPSGIYEQYF.

This clonotype was counted at least ten times. This CDR3 reads CASSRPGHGELFF. CDR3 nucleotides: TGTGCCAGCAGCCGTCCGGGGCACGGGGAGCTGTTTTTT. The V and J genes are TRBV7-2 and TRBJ2-2; possibly TRBD1 or TRBD2 for D (5 bases each). Between the trimmed V and J ends, which lost 5 bases and 7 bases, there was a span of 11 bases. The CDR3 spans 13 residues. CDR1 and CDR2 from the germline V gene are SGHTA and FQGNSA. Full variable domain (remainder filled in from reference TRBV7-2 and TRBJ2-2): GAGVSQSPSNKVTEKGKDVELRCDPISGHTALYWYRQSLGQGLEFLIYFQGNSAPDKSGLPSDRFSAERTGGSVSTLTIQRTQQEDSAVYLCASSRPGHGELFFGEGSRLTVL.

This chain connects TRBV20-1 to TRBJ2-5, with D tentatively TRBD1 (6 bases). The CDR3 runs 15 residues. CDR1 DFQATT and CDR2 SNEGSKA come from the germline V gene (reference sequence). Trimming removed 0 bases at V and 5 bases at J, with 16 bases between. The CDR3 protein is CSARDATGPEETQYF. The CDR3 nucleotides are TGCAGTGCTAGAGATGCGACAGGCCCCGAGGAGACCCAGTACTTC.

There are many counts of this clonotype. The chain has TRBV7-2 and TRBJ1-2; D unresolved. Between the trimmed V and J ends, which lost 4 bases and 6 bases, there was a span of 12 bases. Germline V lookup: CDR1 SGHTA, CDR2 FQGNSA. The CDR3 has 13 residues. CDR3 residues: CASSSSGRDGYTF. The DNA of the CDR3 is TGTGCCAGCAGCTCTTCAGGACGCGATGGCTACACCTTC. Together with reference TRBV7-2 and TRBJ1-2, the CDR3 gives the full variable domain: GAGVSQSPSNKVTEKGKDVELRCDPISGHTALYWYRQSLGQGLEFLIYFQGNSAPDKSGLPSDRFSAERTGGSVSTLTIQRTQQEDSAVYLCASSSSGRDGYTFGSGTRLTVV.

This clonotype has a count of ten or more. CDR3 DNA: TGTGCCAGCAGCTTGACGGGGATACCCAATCAGCCCCAGCATTTT. Protein product: CASSLTGIPNQPQHF. The chain combines TRBV7-2 with TRBJ1-5; D is ambiguous. Between the trimmed V and J ends, which lost 3 bases and 3 bases, there was a span of 12 bases. The CDR3 loop spans 15 amino acids. From germline, CDR1 is SGHTA and CDR2 FQGNSA.

This chain links TRBV19 with TRBJ2-7; 8 positions match TRBD2. Germline V gene data show CDR1 as LNHDA and CDR2 as SQIVND (reference sequence). Trimming at V came to 6 bases and at J to 5 bases, leaving 9 bases not matched to a gene. The CDR3 has 14 amino acids. CDR3 residues: CASRGLEIPHEQYF. CDR3 nucleotides: TGTGCCAGTAGGGGACTAGAAATTCCCCACGAGCAGTACTTC.

This clonotype was found a few times. J is TRBJ2-7 and V is TRBV4-2, with D perhaps matching TRBD1 (5 bases). Germline V gene lookup returns CDR1 LGHNA and CDR2 YNFKEQ. The CDR3 covers 15 residues. V was cut by 3 bases and J by 2 bases, with 14 bases left in between. CDR3 loop: CASSQFQGPPYEQYF. CDR3 DNA sequence: TGTGCCAGCAGCCAGTTCCAGGGTCCTCCCTACGAGCAGTACTTC.

J is TRBJ2-3 and V is TRBV12-3 or TRBV12-4; the D is unclear. Trimming left V 7 bases short and J 3 bases short, with 8 bases between. The length of the CDR3 is 12 residues. CDR3 region: CASTKGTDTQYF. Here the CDR3 DNA reads TGTGCCAGCACCAAGGGTACAGATACGCAGTATTTT.

At least ten counts were recorded for this clonotype. The genes are TRBV7-8 and TRBJ1-1, with D possibly TRBD1 on 5 matching bases. V gave up 5 bases and J gave up 3 bases, with 16 bases separating them. From germline, CDR1 is SGHVS and CDR2 FQNEAQ. The CDR3 spans 15 residues. CDR3: CASSPRTLLYTEAFF. The CDR3 coding sequence is TGTGCCAGCAGCCCTAGGACATTGTTGTACACTGAAGCTTTCTTT. The entire variable domain, with the rest obtained from reference TRBV7-8 and TRBJ1-1, is as follows: GAGVSQSPRYKVAKRGQDVALRCDPISGHVSLFWYQQALGQGPEFLTYFQNEAQLDKSGLPSDRFFAERPEGSVSTLKIQRTQQEDSAVYLCASSPRTLLYTEAFFGQGTRLTVV.